This TCR beta chain was captured by sequencing in a study of T cell changes during pregnancy in multiple sclerosis. Profiled with immunoSEQ multiplex PCR; TCRdb holds only in-frame clones, not every one. This table has some 69,000 clones, 80% to 95% appearing once. Germline-derived CDR1 and CDR2 are MNHEY and SMNVEV (reference sequence). Germline trimming cut 6 bases from V and 5 bases from J; bases unmatched to any gene: 8. The CDR3 consists of 14 residues. The chain recombines TRBV27 with TRBJ2-5; 8 bases fit TRBD1. This TCR derives from a female donor in good health, enrolled as a control in a pregnancy study. The specimen comprised peripheral blood, sampled in the second trimester of pregnancy. The CDR3 here is CASRPQGVGETQYF. CDR3 bases: TGTGCCAGCAGGCCACAGGGGGTCGGGGAGACCCAGTACTTC.